This TCR beta chain was obtained from a study of blood T cells in healthy people across ages. Study conclusions and caveats: PBMCs were not sorted, which prevented a conclusive comparison of naive versus antigen-experienced cells.

Of note for this clonotype: Its target is not known.

CDR1 and CDR2 (germline): LGHNA, YNFKEQ. The CDR3 has 19 residues. V was shortened by 0 bases and J by 4 bases, with 21 bases between the two germline ends. Sample-barcoded 5' priming and a J-beta primer mix drove a second PCR of about 7 to 11 cycles. TCRdb analysed the 5' RACE reads with MiXCR anew, one entry per CDR3 protein. The sample gives about 1,400,000 distinct CDR3 sequences, roughly 40% of which show up once; 7% to 9.5% is in the top ten. The specimen sequenced was blood. The chain joins TRBV4-2 to TRBJ2-2; the D gene is possibly TRBD1 (5 bases). The TCR sequence derives from a woman aged 18-29 years in good health. The CDR3 loop reads CASSQDPPSTEAFTGELFF. DNA of the CDR3: TGTGCCAGCAGCCAAGATCCCCCTTCGACAGAAGCTTTCACCGGGGAGCTGTTTTTT.